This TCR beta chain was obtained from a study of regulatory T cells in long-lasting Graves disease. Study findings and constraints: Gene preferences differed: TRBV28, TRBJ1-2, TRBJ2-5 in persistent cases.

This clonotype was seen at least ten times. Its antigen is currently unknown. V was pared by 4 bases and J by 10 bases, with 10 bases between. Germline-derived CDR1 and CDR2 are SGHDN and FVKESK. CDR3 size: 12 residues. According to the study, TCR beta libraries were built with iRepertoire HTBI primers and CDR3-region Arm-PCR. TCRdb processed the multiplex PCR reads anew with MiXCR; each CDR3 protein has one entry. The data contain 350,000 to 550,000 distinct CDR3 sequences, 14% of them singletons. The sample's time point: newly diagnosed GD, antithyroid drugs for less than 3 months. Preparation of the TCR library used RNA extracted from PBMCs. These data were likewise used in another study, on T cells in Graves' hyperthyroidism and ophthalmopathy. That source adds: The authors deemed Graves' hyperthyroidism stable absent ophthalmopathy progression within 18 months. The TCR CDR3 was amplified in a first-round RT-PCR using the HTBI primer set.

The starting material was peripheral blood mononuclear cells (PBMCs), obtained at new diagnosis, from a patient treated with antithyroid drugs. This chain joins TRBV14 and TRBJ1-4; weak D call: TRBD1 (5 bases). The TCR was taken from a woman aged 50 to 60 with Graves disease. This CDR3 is CASSPGPGKLFF. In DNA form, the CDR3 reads TGTGCCAGCAGCCCGGGACCGGGAAAACTGTTTTTT.